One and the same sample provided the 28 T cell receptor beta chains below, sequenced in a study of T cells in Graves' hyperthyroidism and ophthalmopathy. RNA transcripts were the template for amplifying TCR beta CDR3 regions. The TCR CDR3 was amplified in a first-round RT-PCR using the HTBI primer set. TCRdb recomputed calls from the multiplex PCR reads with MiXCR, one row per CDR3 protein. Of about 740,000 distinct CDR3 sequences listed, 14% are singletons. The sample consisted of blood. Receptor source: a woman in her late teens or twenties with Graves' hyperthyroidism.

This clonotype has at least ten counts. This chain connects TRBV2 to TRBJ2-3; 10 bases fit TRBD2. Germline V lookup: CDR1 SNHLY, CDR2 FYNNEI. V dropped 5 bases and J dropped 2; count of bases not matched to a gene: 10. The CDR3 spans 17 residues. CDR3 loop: CASSSEREGTLTDTQYF. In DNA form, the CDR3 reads TGTGCCAGCAGTTCCGAGCGGGAGGGTACTCTCACAGATACGCAGTATTTT.

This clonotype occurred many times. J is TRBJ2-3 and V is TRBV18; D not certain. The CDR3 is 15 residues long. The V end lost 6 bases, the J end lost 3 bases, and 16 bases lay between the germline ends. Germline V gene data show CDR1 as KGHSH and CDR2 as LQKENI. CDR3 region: CASSLFQSGTDTQYF. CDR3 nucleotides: TGTGCCAGCTCCCTTTTCCAATCTGGGACAGATACGCAGTATTTT.

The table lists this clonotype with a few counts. The CDR3 nucleotides read TGTGCCAGCCACGAGCAGTCCGACGGGGGACTCCACTTT. Translating it yields CASHEQSDGGLHF. V usage is TRBV6-1 and J usage is TRBJ1-6; D perhaps matches TRBD1 (5 bases). V lost 8 bases to trimming and J lost 16 bases, with 21 bases between them. This CDR3 has 13 amino acids. Looked up from germline, CDR1 is MNHNS and CDR2 is SASEGT.

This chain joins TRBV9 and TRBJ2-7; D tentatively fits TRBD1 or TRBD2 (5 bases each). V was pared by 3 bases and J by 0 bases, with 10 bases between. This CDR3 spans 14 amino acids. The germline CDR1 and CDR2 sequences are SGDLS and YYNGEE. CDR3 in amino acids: CASSASGGSYEQYF. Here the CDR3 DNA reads TGTGCCAGCAGCGCCTCTGGGGGCTCCTACGAGCAGTACTTC.

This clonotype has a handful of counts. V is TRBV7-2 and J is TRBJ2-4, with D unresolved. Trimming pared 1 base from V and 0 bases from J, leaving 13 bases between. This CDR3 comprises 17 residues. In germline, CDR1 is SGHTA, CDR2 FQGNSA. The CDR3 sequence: CASSLGGVTVAKNIQYF. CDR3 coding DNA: TGTGCCAGCAGCTTAGGAGGAGTTACGGTAGCCAAAAACATTCAGTACTTC.

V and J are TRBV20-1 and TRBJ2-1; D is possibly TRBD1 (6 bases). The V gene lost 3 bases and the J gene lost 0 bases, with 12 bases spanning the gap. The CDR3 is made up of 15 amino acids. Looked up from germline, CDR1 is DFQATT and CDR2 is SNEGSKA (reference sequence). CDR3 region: CSASDVQGSYNEQFF. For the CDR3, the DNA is TGCAGTGCTAGTGATGTACAGGGCTCCTACAATGAGCAGTTCTTC.

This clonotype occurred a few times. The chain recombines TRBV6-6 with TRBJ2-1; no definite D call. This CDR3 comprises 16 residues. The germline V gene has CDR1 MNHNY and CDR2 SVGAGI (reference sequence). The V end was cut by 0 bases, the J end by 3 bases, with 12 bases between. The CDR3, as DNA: TGTGCCAGCAGTTACTCGTTCGGTACCCGCTACAATGAGCAGTTCTTC. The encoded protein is CASSYSFGTRYNEQFF.

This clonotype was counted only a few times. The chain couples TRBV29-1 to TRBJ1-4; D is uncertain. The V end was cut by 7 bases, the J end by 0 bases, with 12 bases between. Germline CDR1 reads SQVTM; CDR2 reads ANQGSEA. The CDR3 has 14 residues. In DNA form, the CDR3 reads TGCAGCGCCGGAGCGGTGGCAACTAATGAAAAACTGTTTTTT. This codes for CSAGAVATNEKLFF.

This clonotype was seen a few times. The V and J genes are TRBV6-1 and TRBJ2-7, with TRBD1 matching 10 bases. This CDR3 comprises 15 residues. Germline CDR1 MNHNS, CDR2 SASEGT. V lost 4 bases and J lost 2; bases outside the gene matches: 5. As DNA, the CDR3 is TGTGCCAGCAGTGTGGCCGGGACAGGGGCCTACGAGCAGTACTTC. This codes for CASSVAGTGAYEQYF.

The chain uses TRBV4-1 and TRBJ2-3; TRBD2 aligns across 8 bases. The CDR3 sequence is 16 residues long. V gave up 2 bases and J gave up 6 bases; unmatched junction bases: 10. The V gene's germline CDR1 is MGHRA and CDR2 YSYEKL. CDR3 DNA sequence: TGCGCCAGCAGCCAAAGGCGGGGGGACTTTTCGGATACGCAGTATTTT. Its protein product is CASSQRRGDFSDTQYF.

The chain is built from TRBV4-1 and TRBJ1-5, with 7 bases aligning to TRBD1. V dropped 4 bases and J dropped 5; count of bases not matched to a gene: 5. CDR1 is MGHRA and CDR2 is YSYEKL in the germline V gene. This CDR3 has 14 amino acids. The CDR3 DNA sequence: TGCGCCAGCAGCCCAATCACAGGGGATCAGCCCCAGCATTTT. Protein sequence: CASSPITGDQPQHF.

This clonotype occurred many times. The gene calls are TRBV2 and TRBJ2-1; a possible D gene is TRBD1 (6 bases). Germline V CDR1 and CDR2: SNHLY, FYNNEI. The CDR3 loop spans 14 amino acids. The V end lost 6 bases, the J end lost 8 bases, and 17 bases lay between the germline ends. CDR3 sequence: CASSRDTLRDEQFF. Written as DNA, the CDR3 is TGTGCCAGCAGCCGGGACACACTTAGGGATGAGCAGTTCTTC.

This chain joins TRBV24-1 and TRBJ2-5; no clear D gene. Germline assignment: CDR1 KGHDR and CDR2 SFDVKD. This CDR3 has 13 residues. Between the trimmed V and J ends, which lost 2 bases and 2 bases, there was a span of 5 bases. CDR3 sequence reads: CATSDSTQETQYF. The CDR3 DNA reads TGTGCCACCAGTGATTCGACACAAGAGACCCAGTACTTC.

CDR3 region: CASSFQGAGYEQYF. The DNA for the CDR3 is TGTGCCAGCTCTTTCCAGGGGGCAGGCTACGAGCAGTACTTC. The rearrangement uses TRBV18 and TRBJ2-7, with 8 bases lining up with TRBD1. CDR3 length: 14 amino acids. The germline V gene encodes CDR1 KGHSH and CDR2 LQKENI. V dropped 6 bases and J dropped 3; count of bases not matched to a gene: 7.

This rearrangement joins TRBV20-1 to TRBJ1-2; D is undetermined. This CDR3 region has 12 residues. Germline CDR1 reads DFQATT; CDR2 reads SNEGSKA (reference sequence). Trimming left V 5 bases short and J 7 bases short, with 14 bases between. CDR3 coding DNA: TGCAGTGCTGGCGGACTGGGCGGTGGCTACACCTTC. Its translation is CSAGGLGGGYTF.

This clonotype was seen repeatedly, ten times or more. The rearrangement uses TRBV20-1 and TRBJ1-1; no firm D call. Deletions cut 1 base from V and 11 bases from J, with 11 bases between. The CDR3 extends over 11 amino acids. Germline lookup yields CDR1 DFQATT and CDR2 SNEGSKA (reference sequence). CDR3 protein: CSARVRETAFF. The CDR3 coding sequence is TGCAGTGCTAGAGTGAGGGAGACGGCTTTCTTT.

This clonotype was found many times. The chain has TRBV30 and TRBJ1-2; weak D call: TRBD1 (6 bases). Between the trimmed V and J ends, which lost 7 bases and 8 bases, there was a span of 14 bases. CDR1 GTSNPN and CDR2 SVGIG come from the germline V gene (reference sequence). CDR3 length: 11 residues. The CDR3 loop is CASDSSTGYTF. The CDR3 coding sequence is TGTGCCTCGGACAGTTCGACAGGCTACACCTTC.

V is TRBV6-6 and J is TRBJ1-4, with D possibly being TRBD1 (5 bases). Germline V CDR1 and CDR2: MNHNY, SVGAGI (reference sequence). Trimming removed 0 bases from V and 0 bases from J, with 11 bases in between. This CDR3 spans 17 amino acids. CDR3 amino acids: CASSYSTAATTNEKLFF. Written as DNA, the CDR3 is TGTGCCAGCAGTTACTCGACAGCCGCTACAACTAATGAAAAACTGTTTTTT.

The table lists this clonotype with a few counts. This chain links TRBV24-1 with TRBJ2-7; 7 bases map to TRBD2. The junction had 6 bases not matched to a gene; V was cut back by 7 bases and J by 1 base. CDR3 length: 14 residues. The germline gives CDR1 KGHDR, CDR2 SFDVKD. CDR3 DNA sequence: TGTGCCACCAGGAGGAGGGGAGGGTCCTACGAGCAGTACTTC. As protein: CATRRRGGSYEQYF.

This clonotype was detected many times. CDR3 in DNA: TGTGCCATCAGGATGGCAGCTATGAACACTGAAGCTTTCTTT. This codes for CAIRMAAMNTEAFF. The chain links TRBV10-3 to TRBJ1-1; the D is unclear. The V gene lost 6 bases and the J gene lost 0 bases, with 11 bases spanning the gap. This CDR3 region has 14 residues. Germline values: CDR1 ENHRY, CDR2 SYGVKD.

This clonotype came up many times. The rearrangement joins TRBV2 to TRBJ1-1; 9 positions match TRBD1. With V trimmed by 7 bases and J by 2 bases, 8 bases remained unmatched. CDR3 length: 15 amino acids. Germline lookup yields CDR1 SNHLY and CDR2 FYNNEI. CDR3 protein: CASKGGTGLNTEAFF. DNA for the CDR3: TGTGCCAGCAAGGGCGGGACAGGGTTAAACACTGAAGCTTTCTTT.

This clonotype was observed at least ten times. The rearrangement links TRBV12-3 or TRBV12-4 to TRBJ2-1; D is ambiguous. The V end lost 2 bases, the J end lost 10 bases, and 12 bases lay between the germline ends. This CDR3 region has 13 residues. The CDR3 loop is CASSLSFLTEQFF. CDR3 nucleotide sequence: TGTGCCAGCAGTTTATCCTTCCTCACAGAGCAGTTCTTC.

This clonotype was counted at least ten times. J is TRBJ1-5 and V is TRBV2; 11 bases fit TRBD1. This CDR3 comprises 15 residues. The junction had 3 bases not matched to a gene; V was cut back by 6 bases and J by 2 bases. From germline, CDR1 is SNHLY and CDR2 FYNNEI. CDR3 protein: CASRPDRGRNQPQHF. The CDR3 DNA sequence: TGTGCCAGCAGACCGGACAGGGGGCGCAATCAGCCCCAGCATTTT.

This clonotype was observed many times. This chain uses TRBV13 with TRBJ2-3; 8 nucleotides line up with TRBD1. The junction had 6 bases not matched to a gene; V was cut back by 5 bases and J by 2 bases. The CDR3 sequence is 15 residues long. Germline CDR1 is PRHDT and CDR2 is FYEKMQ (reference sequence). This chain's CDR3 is CASSQEDRVTDTQYF. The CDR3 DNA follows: TGTGCCAGCAGCCAAGAGGACAGGGTCACAGATACGCAGTATTTT.

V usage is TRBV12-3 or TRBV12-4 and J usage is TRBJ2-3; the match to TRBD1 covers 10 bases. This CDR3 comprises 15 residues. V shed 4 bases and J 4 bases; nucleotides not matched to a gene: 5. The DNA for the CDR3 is TGTGCCAGCAGTTATTTAGGACAGGGGGCAGATACGCAGTATTTT. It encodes CASSYLGQGADTQYF.

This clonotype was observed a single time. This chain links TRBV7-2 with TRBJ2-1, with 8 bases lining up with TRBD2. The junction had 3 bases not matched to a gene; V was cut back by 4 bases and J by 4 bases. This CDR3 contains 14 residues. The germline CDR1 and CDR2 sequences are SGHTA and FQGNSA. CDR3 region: CASSWGLGYNEQFF. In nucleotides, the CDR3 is TGTGCCAGCAGCTGGGGACTAGGATACAATGAGCAGTTCTTC.

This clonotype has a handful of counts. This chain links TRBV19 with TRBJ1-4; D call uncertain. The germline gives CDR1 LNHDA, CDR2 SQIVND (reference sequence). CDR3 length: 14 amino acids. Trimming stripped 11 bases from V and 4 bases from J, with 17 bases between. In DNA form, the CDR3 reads TGTGCCTCACCCCCGGCGGAACATAATGAAAAACTGTTTTTT. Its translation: CASPPAEHNEKLFF.

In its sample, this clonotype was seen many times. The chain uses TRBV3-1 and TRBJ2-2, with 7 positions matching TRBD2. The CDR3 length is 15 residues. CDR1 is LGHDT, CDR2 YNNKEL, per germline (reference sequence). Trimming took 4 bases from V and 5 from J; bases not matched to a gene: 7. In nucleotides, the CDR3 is TGTGCCAGCAGCCCACTAGCGCTGTCGACCGGGGAGCTGTTTTTT. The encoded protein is CASSPLALSTGELFF.